This T cell receptor (gamma chain) stems from a study of intestinal T cells in coeliac disease (TCRdb year 2020). In terms of the full investigation: In the TRG cohort, the mean age of coeliac patients was 15 to 16 years compared with about 59 years for controls, so the coeliac patients were much younger than the controls. A second, larger TCR-gamma (TRG) cohort included duodenal biopsies from roughly 36 coeliac disease patients and under 25 non-coeliac controls. The TCR-delta (TRD) cohort included duodenal biopsies from some eleven coeliac disease patients and some eleven non-coeliac controls. General study outcomes and caveats: There was no way to tell repeated CDR3 amino acid sequences apart from PCR duplicates. Of some 54 biopsies, around 50 (about 94%) were correctly classified by TRG clustering, which had a reported leave-one-out accuracy of about 90%. All 22 biopsies in training were correctly classified by TRD kmer-based clustering, and a leave-one-out accuracy of roughly 91% was reported. FFPE-derived DNA was found to be relatively degraded, and loss of a proportion of TCR sequences in each sample was likely caused by this degradation. Coeliac and control groups differed significantly in age, although an age-split analysis did not yield significant classification.

In this sample, this clone turned up once. Its antigen remains unidentified. A junction boundary mismatches the germline segment, possibly from a read error. CDR1 is given as VTNTFY and CDR2 as YDVSTARD, both from the germline V gene (reference sequence). From the cysteine through the phenylalanine, the CDR3 covers 10 amino acids. Left in the record is the CDR3 DNA by itself, 30 bases read in frame from the first base. Genomic DNA was extracted with the QIAamp DNA FFPE tissue kit from ten 5-um FFPE scrolls per case. Classification of coeliac disease based on the TCR repertoire was tested using fully anonymised formalin-fixed paraffin-embedded duodenal biopsies that were surplus to diagnostic needs. Library preparation employed multiplex PCR. The sequencer listed for this sample is Ion Torrent PGM. TRG repertoires were amplified from 150 to 250 ng of biopsy DNA with the LymphoTrack kit, in which Illumina adapters are carried by the primers. TRG amplicons were purified with AMPure XP beads, quantified on a 2100 Bioanalyzer, and pooled equimolarly. Sequencing of TRG libraries was performed on an Ion PGM instrument. In the authors' own workflow: Using FastX, any read was removed if more than 10% of its nucleotides had quality scores below the third quartile calculated per patient. IMGT/HighV-QUEST was used to align reads in order to assign V, D and J genes, locate CDR3 regions and judge functionality. Sequences were converted to amino acids, and every sequence predicted to be non-functional was removed. CDR3s were split into kmers with and without positional annotation, PCA was performed on kmer frequencies, and samples were clustered using all 1023 combinations of PCs 1-10. Leave-one-out cross-validation was used to validate the classification, with parameters re-optimised on the remaining samples in each round. Shannon diversity was calculated using the vegan R package from repeated random subsamples equal to the lowest read count. TCRdb processed the public reads again with the CATT caller, after which rows with matching DNA were combined. TCRdb assigned the V and J calls; the authors' analysis was not used. The sample table holds about 770 gamma-chain clones, of which approximately 55% were seen once. 15% of the sample goes to the ten largest clones.

Sequenced material: a duodenal biopsy. The TCR sequence derives from a human donor with celiac disease. The receptor chain draws on TRGV3 and TRGJ1 or TRGJ2. The CDR3 loop reads CATWDRPLTF. The DNA reads as follows: TGTGCCACCTGGGACAGGCCCTTAACCTTT.